A selection of T cell receptor beta chains follows, all from one sample in a study of cytomegalovirus exposure and HLA in healthy donors. Method: immunoSEQ multiplex PCR; TCRdb's copy keeps in-frame clones and lacks some. The table includes about 150,000 clones, 70% to 80% detected once. Sequencing input: PBMCs. All receptors derive from a woman aged 55-70 years in good health and CMV-seropositive. The CDR3 runs from the conserved cysteine through the conserved F or W. The D gene is left open where the match is weak. Some rows have no size entry. The others give once, few or many, or a class for an expanded clone.

cdr3_aa: CASSLGSDRGSWGYTF
v_call: TRBV5-1
d_call: TRBD1
clone_size: few

cdr3_aa: CASSHQKQETQYF
v_call: TRBV27
d_call: -
clone_size: -

cdr3_aa: CASSEWKGVAFF
v_call: TRBV6-1
d_call: -
clone_size: -

cdr3_aa: CASSDRVPHQPQHF
v_call: TRBV19
d_call: TRBD1
clone_size: -

cdr3_aa: CASSGLAGDEQFF
v_call: TRBV2
d_call: TRBD2
clone_size: -

cdr3_aa: CASTLRATSAYEQYF
v_call: TRBV28
d_call: TRBD2
clone_size: -

cdr3_aa: CASSYSYRRSSYEQYF
v_call: TRBV6-6
d_call: -
clone_size: -

cdr3_aa: CASSLRREDYEQFF
v_call: TRBV7-3
d_call: TRBD2
clone_size: few

cdr3_aa: CASRETGFYGYTF
v_call: TRBV6-1
d_call: -
clone_size: -

cdr3_aa: CSVEERPGNTIYF
v_call: TRBV29-1
d_call: -
clone_size: -

cdr3_aa: CASSAEGLNEQFF
v_call: TRBV5-1
d_call: -
clone_size: -

cdr3_aa: CASSEDSTPGRGGETQYF
v_call: TRBV6-4
d_call: -
clone_size: few

cdr3_aa: CASSLLSGGYNEQFF
v_call: TRBV9
d_call: -
clone_size: -

cdr3_aa: CASSLPGLANPQQYF
v_call: TRBV5-1
d_call: TRBD2
clone_size: -

cdr3_aa: CASSPRAQETQYF
v_call: TRBV18
d_call: -
clone_size: -

cdr3_aa: CASSLVQGGGYGYTF
v_call: TRBV5-1
d_call: -
clone_size: -

cdr3_aa: CASSEAYREWGNQPQHF
v_call: TRBV6-1
d_call: -
clone_size: -

cdr3_aa: CASSTGQPSYNEQFF
v_call: TRBV5-1
d_call: TRBD1
clone_size: -

cdr3_aa: CASSEDRAPFYEQYF
v_call: TRBV6-1
d_call: -
clone_size: -

cdr3_aa: CASSLSSWANVLTF
v_call: TRBV28
d_call: -
clone_size: -

cdr3_aa: CASSVEAGAETQYF
v_call: TRBV9
d_call: -
clone_size: once

cdr3_aa: CASSVGGRALDEQFF
v_call: TRBV9
d_call: TRBD2
clone_size: few

cdr3_aa: CASSFGPTGNTEAFF
v_call: TRBV11-2
d_call: -
clone_size: -

cdr3_aa: CSVTNRILNTEAFF
v_call: TRBV29-1
d_call: -
clone_size: few

cdr3_aa: CASSYYDRDSGNTIYF
v_call: TRBV5-1
d_call: TRBD1
clone_size: -

cdr3_aa: CASTPPTQGRAFF
v_call: TRBV6-5
d_call: -
clone_size: once

cdr3_aa: CASSIVEGFGEQYF
v_call: TRBV19
d_call: -
clone_size: many

cdr3_aa: CASSEGRETEAFF
v_call: TRBV18
d_call: -
clone_size: few

cdr3_aa: CASSIPGQQPQHF
v_call: TRBV19
d_call: -
clone_size: -

cdr3_aa: CASSLGTSVYNEQFF
v_call: TRBV5-6
d_call: TRBD2
clone_size: -

cdr3_aa: CAWDKAVNTEAFF
v_call: TRBV30
d_call: -
clone_size: -

cdr3_aa: CASSSRDRGIYEQYF
v_call: TRBV28
d_call: TRBD1
clone_size: -

cdr3_aa: CSAGTGAGSTF
v_call: TRBV20-1
d_call: TRBD1
clone_size: few

cdr3_aa: CASSASGTGRTEAFF
v_call: TRBV28
d_call: TRBD1
clone_size: -

cdr3_aa: CASSRSMGTELYSNQPQHF
v_call: TRBV7-9
d_call: TRBD1
clone_size: -

cdr3_aa: CASSLGQPFRSGANVLTF
v_call: TRBV7-9
d_call: TRBD1
clone_size: -

cdr3_aa: CASSPWGQLGGNTIYF
v_call: TRBV7-9
d_call: TRBD1
clone_size: -

cdr3_aa: CASSYDWNEKLFF
v_call: TRBV6-5
d_call: -
clone_size: once

cdr3_aa: CASSRDSGAGNTIYF
v_call: TRBV7-3
d_call: -
clone_size: once

cdr3_aa: CASRRGGLSSYEQYF
v_call: TRBV6-1
d_call: -
clone_size: -

cdr3_aa: CASNPIAGGNQPQHF
v_call: TRBV19
d_call: -
clone_size: -

cdr3_aa: CASSDHRGLGEKLFF
v_call: TRBV25-1
d_call: TRBD1
clone_size: -

cdr3_aa: CSTTGGYGYTF
v_call: TRBV20-1
d_call: TRBD1
clone_size: -

cdr3_aa: CASSLTVNTEAFF
v_call: TRBV5-1
d_call: -
clone_size: -

cdr3_aa: CASSPGREVWTEAFF
v_call: TRBV5-1
d_call: -
clone_size: once

cdr3_aa: CAGSRPGYCPSYEQYF
v_call: TRBV19
d_call: -
clone_size: -

cdr3_aa: CASSLTMDLHNYGYTF
v_call: TRBV5-6
d_call: -
clone_size: -

cdr3_aa: CASSESRGPYGYTF
v_call: TRBV2
d_call: -
clone_size: few

cdr3_aa: CASSQMAGTGLYEQYF
v_call: TRBV5-1
d_call: -
clone_size: -

cdr3_aa: CASSLNPSGTSTDTQYF
v_call: TRBV5-1
d_call: TRBD2
clone_size: -

cdr3_aa: CAIEDGGANQPQHF
v_call: TRBV6-1
d_call: -
clone_size: -

cdr3_aa: CASRKTGGLYGYTF
v_call: TRBV6-5
d_call: -
clone_size: -

cdr3_aa: CASSLAGRTAGELFF
v_call: TRBV5-1
d_call: TRBD2
clone_size: -

cdr3_aa: CASSPTGGGKLFF
v_call: TRBV5-6
d_call: TRBD1
clone_size: few

cdr3_aa: CASTVGGTNTEAFF
v_call: TRBV9
d_call: -
clone_size: -

cdr3_aa: CASSVGLAGYNEQFF
v_call: TRBV9
d_call: TRBD2
clone_size: -

cdr3_aa: CASSSGQGAWVETQYF
v_call: TRBV28
d_call: TRBD1
clone_size: -